This is a list of T cell receptor beta chains from one sample in a study of T cells in tuberculosis. Libraries were prepared by immunoSEQ multiplex PCR; TCRdb keeps only in-frame clonotypes and omits some of them. The repertoire holds about 30,000 clones, with about 92% as singletons. The sample here was PBMCs, taken at tuberculosis diagnosis. The receptors come from an adult with tuberculosis. Both conserved end residues are part of each CDR3.

J gene: TRBJ2-7
CDR3 length: 14
V gene: TRBV4-3
CDR3 protein: CASSHAGGSYEQYF

J gene: TRBJ1-2
CDR3 length: 14
V gene: TRBV28
CDR3 protein: CASSPRGSRVGYTF

J gene: TRBJ2-1
CDR3 length: 16
V gene: TRBV11-2
CDR3 protein: CASSLLSRAGRREQFF

J gene: TRBJ2-1
CDR3 length: 15
V gene: TRBV18
CDR3 protein: CASSPLAGVEGEQFF

J gene: TRBJ2-3
CDR3 length: 17
V gene: TRBV9
CDR3 protein: CASSVDGLAEPTDTQYF

J gene: TRBJ2-1
CDR3 length: 15
V gene: TRBV27
CDR3 protein: CASSFWDNTYNEQFF

J gene: TRBJ2-2
CDR3 length: 17
V gene: TRBV14
CDR3 protein: CASSPVAGEAGTGELFF

J gene: TRBJ2-5
CDR3 length: 15
V gene: TRBV5-1
CDR3 protein: CASSLEWVGRETQYF

J gene: TRBJ1-4
CDR3 length: 15
V gene: TRBV15
CDR3 protein: CATSRSRTGSEKLFF

J gene: TRBJ2-1
CDR3 length: 16
V gene: TRBV4-3
CDR3 protein: CASSQGGGKGNNEQFF

J gene: TRBJ2-1
CDR3 length: 14
V gene: TRBV6-6
CDR3 protein: CASRPSGTYNEQFF

J gene: TRBJ1-5
CDR3 length: 17
V gene: TRBV21-1
CDR3 protein: CASSNHIGSAGHQPQHF

J gene: TRBJ2-7
CDR3 length: 16
V gene: TRBV5-6
CDR3 protein: CASSFRQGLTTYEQYF

J gene: TRBJ2-3
CDR3 length: 15
V gene: TRBV9
CDR3 protein: CASSRGEASTDTQYF

J gene: TRBJ1-1
CDR3 length: 16
V gene: TRBV7-9
CDR3 protein: CASSPQPGQGNTEAFF

J gene: TRBJ1-6
CDR3 length: 16
V gene: TRBV9
CDR3 protein: CASSPSTAGTNSPLHF

J gene: TRBJ2-5
CDR3 length: 14
V gene: TRBV2
CDR3 protein: CASSDGQYQETQYF

J gene: TRBJ2-5
CDR3 length: 17
V gene: TRBV25-1
CDR3 protein: CASTPRSVLATGETQYF

J gene: TRBJ1-2
CDR3 length: 17
V gene: TRBV7-8
CDR3 protein: CASSLDRFSGRWNGYTF

J gene: TRBJ1-1
CDR3 length: 17
V gene: TRBV7-8
CDR3 protein: CASRSSGTGIARTEAFF

J gene: TRBJ1-2
CDR3 length: 13
V gene: TRBV5-4
CDR3 protein: CASSRDNRYGYTF

J gene: TRBJ2-3
CDR3 length: 13
V gene: TRBV30
CDR3 protein: CAWRSQPTDTQYF

J gene: TRBJ2-6
CDR3 length: 16
V gene: TRBV7-3
CDR3 protein: CASSLSAGSGANVLTF

J gene: TRBJ2-7
CDR3 length: 16
V gene: TRBV13
CDR3 protein: CASSARGGRAAYEQYF

J gene: TRBJ2-1
CDR3 length: 15
V gene: TRBV9
CDR3 protein: CASSVGTGGAREQFF

J gene: TRBJ1-1
CDR3 length: 14
V gene: TRBV14
CDR3 protein: CASSQVTVNTEAFF

J gene: TRBJ2-5
CDR3 length: 15
V gene: TRBV6-6
CDR3 protein: CASSYPDLSQETQYF

J gene: TRBJ2-3
CDR3 length: 16
V gene: TRBV15
CDR3 protein: CATSRERRVGTDTQYF

J gene: TRBJ1-6
CDR3 length: 15
V gene: TRBV12-5
CDR3 protein: CASGFQVSYNSPLHF

J gene: TRBJ2-7
CDR3 length: 14
V gene: TRBV7-2
CDR3 protein: CASSLVGTGYEQYF

J gene: TRBJ1-1
CDR3 length: 13
V gene: TRBV5-1
CDR3 protein: CASSVGQDTEAFF

J gene: TRBJ1-1
CDR3 length: 13
V gene: TRBV27
CDR3 protein: CASSLTWNTEAFF

J gene: TRBJ2-7
CDR3 length: 17
V gene: TRBV28
CDR3 protein: CASSPGLAGGRHYEQYF

J gene: TRBJ2-2
CDR3 length: 11
V gene: TRBV12-5
CDR3 protein: CASGQGGQEFF

J gene: TRBJ2-7
CDR3 length: 14
V gene: TRBV19
CDR3 protein: CASSMKGVGVEQYF

J gene: TRBJ1-1
CDR3 length: 13
V gene: TRBV29-1
CDR3 protein: CSVADRGLITTFF

J gene: TRBJ1-4
CDR3 length: 14
V gene: TRBV19
CDR3 protein: CASSMEGPREKLFF

J gene: TRBJ2-5
CDR3 length: 14
V gene: TRBV4-1
CDR3 protein: CASSQGIREETQYF

J gene: TRBJ2-3
CDR3 length: 15
V gene: TRBV11-2
CDR3 protein: CASSLASGGLDTQYF

J gene: TRBJ2-1
CDR3 length: 15
V gene: TRBV19
CDR3 protein: CASRTSGRGGDEQFF

J gene: TRBJ2-7
CDR3 length: 15
V gene: TRBV11-2
CDR3 protein: CASRGGSSRSYEQYF

J gene: TRBJ2-6
CDR3 length: 16
V gene: TRBV7-8
CDR3 protein: CASSPPYRDGANVLTF

J gene: TRBJ1-5
CDR3 length: 14
V gene: TRBV6-6
CDR3 protein: CATSPGGRNQPQHF

J gene: TRBJ2-1
CDR3 length: 15
V gene: TRBV27
CDR3 protein: CASRPTSGGRNEQFF

J gene: TRBJ1-4
CDR3 length: 14
V gene: TRBV6-5
CDR3 protein: CASTNPGKNEKLFF

J gene: TRBJ1-1
CDR3 length: 17
V gene: TRBV27
CDR3 protein: CASSLSGTGGFGTEAFF

J gene: TRBJ2-2
CDR3 length: 19
V gene: TRBV7-3
CDR3 protein: CASSLKVTSGISNTGELFF

J gene: TRBJ2-3
CDR3 length: 14
V gene: TRBV9
CDR3 protein: CASSPRSGTDTQYF

J gene: TRBJ2-3
CDR3 length: 15
V gene: TRBV2
CDR3 protein: CASSERRELTDTQYF

J gene: TRBJ2-1
CDR3 length: 14
V gene: TRBV5-1
CDR3 protein: CASSYTSSYNEQFF

J gene: TRBJ2-1
CDR3 length: 15
V gene: TRBV6-5
CDR3 protein: CASSSHSGIHNEQFF

J gene: TRBJ2-1
CDR3 length: 12
V gene: TRBV5-1
CDR3 protein: CASSEPGGQQFF

J gene: TRBJ2-1
CDR3 length: 15
V gene: TRBV6-5
CDR3 protein: CASSRSGTGFNEQFF

J gene: TRBJ2-2
CDR3 length: 15
V gene: TRBV6-5
CDR3 protein: CASSRWGQYTGELFF

J gene: TRBJ2-3
CDR3 length: 18
V gene: TRBV2
CDR3 protein: CASSVLAGPRTSTDTQYF

J gene: TRBJ2-7
CDR3 length: 20
V gene: TRBV2
CDR3 protein: CASRPGTSGVQPERIYEQYF

J gene: TRBJ2-7
CDR3 length: 11
V gene: TRBV30
CDR3 protein: CAWGDRGEQYF